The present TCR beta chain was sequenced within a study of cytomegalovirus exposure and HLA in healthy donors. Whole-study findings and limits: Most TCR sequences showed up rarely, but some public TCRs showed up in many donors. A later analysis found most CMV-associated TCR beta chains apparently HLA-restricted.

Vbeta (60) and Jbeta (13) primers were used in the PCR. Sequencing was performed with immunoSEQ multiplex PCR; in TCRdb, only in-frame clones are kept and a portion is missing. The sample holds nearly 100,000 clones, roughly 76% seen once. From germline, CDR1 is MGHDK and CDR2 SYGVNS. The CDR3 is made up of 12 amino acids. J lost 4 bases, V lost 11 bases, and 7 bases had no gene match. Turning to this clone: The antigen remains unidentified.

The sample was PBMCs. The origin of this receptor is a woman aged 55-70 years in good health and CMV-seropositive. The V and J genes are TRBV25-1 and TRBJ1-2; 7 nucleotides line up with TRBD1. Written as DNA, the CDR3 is TGTGCCGCGGCGGGACAGACCTATGGCTACACCTTC. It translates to CAAAGQTYGYTF.